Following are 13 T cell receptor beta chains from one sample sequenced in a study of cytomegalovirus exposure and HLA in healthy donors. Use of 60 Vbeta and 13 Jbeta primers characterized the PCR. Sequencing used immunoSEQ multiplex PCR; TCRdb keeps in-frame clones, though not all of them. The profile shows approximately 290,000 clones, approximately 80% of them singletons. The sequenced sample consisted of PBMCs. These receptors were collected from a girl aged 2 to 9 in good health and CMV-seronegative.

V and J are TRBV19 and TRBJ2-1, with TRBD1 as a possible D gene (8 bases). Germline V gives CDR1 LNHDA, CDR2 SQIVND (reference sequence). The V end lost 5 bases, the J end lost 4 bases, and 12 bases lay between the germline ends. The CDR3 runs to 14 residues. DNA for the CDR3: TGTGCCAGTAGTGACAGGGGAGGGTACAATGAGCAGTTCTTC. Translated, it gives CASSDRGGYNEQFF.

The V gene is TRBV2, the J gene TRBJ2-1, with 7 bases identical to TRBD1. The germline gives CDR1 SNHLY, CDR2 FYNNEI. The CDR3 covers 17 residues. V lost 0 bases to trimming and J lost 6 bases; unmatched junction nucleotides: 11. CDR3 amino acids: CASSEASGRGFVNEQFF. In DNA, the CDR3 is TGTGCCAGCAGTGAAGCTTCGGGCAGGGGGTTTGTCAATGAGCAGTTCTTC.

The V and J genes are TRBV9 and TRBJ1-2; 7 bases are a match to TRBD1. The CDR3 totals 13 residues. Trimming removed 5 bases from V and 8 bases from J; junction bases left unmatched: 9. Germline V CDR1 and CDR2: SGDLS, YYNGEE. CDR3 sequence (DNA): TGTGCCAGCAGAGACAGGGAGGTCGGGGGCTACACCTTC. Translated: CASRDREVGGYTF. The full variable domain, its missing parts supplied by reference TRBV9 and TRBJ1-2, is DSGVTQTPKHLITATGQRVTLRCSPRSGDLSVYWYQQSLDQGLQFLIQYYNGEERAKGNILERFSAQQFPDLHSELNLSSLELGDSALYFCASRDREVGGYTFGSGTRLTVV.

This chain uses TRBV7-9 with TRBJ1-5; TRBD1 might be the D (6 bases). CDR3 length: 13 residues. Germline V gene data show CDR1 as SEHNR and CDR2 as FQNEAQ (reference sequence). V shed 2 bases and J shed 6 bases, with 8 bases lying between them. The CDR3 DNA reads TGTGCCAGCAGCTTAATAGGGGGTCAGCCCCAGCATTTT. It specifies CASSLIGGQPQHF.

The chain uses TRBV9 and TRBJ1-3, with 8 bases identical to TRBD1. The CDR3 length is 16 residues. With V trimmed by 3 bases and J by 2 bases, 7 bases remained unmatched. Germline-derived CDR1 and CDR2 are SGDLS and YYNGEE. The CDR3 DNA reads TGTGCCAGCAGCGGGGGTGACAGGGGCCCTGGAAACACCATATATTTT. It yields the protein CASSGGDRGPGNTIYF.

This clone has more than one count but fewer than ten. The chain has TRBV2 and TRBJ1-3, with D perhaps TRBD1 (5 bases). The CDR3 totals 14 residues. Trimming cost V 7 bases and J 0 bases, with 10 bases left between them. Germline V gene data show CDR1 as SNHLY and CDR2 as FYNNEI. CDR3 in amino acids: CASTRTRSGNTIYF. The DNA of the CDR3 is TGTGCCAGCACGAGGACACGCTCTGGAAACACCATATATTTT.

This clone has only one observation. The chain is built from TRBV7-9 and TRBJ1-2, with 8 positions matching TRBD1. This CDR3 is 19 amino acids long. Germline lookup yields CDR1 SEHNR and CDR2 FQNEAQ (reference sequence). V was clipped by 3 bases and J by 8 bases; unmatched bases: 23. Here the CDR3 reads CASSFRRGPGGVREDGYTF. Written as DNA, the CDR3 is TGTGCCAGCAGCTTTAGAAGGGGCCCAGGGGGCGTCCGTGAGGACGGCTACACCTTC.

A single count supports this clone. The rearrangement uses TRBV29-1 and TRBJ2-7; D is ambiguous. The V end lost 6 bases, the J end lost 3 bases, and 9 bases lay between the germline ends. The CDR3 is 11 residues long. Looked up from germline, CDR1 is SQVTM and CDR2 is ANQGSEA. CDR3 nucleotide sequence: TGCAGCGTACGGTACGGCTACGAGCAGTACTTC. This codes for CSVRYGYEQYF.

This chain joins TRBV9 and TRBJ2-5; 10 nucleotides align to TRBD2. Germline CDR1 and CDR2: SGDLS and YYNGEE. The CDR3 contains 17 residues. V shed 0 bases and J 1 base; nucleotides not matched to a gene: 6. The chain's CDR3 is CASSVEGSGGRQETQYF. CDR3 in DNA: TGTGCCAGCAGCGTAGAAGGTAGCGGGGGGCGCCAAGAGACCCAGTACTTC.

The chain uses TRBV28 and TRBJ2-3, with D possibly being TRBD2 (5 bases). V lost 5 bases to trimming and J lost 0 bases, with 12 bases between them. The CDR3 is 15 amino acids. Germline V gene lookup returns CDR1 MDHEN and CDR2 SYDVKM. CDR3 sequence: CASSLASDSTDTQYF. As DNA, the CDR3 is TGTGCCAGCAGTCTAGCCTCGGACAGCACAGATACGCAGTATTTT.

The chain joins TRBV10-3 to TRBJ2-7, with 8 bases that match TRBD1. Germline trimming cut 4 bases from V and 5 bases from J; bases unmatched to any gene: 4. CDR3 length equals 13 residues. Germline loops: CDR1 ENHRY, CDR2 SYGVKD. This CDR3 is CAISGGRGHEQYF. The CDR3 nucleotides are TGTGCCATCAGTGGCGGCAGGGGGCACGAGCAGTACTTC.

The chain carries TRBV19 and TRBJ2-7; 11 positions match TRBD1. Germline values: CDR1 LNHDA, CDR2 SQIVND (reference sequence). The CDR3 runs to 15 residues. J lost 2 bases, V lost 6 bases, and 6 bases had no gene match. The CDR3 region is CASSRWTGGAYEQYF. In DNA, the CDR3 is TGTGCCAGTAGCCGGTGGACAGGGGGCGCCTACGAGCAGTACTTC.

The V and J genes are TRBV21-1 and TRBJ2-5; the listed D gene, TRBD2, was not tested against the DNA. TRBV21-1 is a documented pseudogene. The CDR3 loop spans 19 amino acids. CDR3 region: CASTLVQNIAGSHGETQYF. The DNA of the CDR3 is TGTGCCAGCACCCTCGTGCAGAATATAGCGGGGAGTCATGGAGAGACCCAGTACTTC.